The sequence of this T cell receptor beta chain was determined in a study of OX40 agonist ivuxolimab in advanced cancers. This clone occurred a few times. Assay: immunoSEQ multiplex PCR; the TCRdb copy retains only in-frame clones and omits some. The sample lists around 66,000 clones; about 85% were seen once. The sequence came from an adult with an advanced solid tumor such as melanoma, head and neck, liver or kidney cancer. The input for sequencing was CD4+ or CD8+ T cells sorted from blood, taken in a trial of the OX40 agonist ivuxolimab.

The CDR3 reads CASNPGRSPDTQYF. DNA for the CDR3: TGTGCCAGCAATCCCGGGAGGTCGCCAGATACGCAGTATTTT. The V gene is TRBV27, the J gene TRBJ2-3; 7 nucleotides match TRBD2. This CDR3 has 14 residues. Germline assignment: CDR1 MNHEY and CDR2 SMNVEV (reference sequence). V lost 7 bases to trimming and J lost 4 bases; unmatched junction nucleotides: 8.